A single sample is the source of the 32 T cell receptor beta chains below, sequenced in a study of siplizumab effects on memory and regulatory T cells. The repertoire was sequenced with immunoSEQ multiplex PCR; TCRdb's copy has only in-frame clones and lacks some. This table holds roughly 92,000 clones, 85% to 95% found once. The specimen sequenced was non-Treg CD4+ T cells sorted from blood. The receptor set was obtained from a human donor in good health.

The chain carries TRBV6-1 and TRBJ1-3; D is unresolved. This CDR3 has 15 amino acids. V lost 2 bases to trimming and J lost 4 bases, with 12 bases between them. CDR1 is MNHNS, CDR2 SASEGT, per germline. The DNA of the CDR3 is TGTGCCAGCAGTGAAAACCTCATCTTCGGAAACACCATATATTTT. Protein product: CASSENLIFGNTIYF.

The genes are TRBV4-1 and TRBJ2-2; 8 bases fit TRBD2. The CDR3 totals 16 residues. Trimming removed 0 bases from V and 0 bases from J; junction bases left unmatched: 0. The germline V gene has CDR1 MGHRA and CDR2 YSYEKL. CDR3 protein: CASSQELAANTGELFF. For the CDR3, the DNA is TGCGCCAGCAGCCAAGAACTAGCGGCGAACACCGGGGAGCTGTTTTTT.

CDR3 amino acids: CASSKIGTSGSVEQFF. In DNA, the CDR3 is TGTGCCAGCAGTAAGATCGGGACTAGCGGGAGTGTTGAGCAGTTCTTC. The V and J genes are TRBV6-4 and TRBJ2-1; 14 bases agree with TRBD2. This CDR3 comprises 16 residues. Trimming took 5 bases from V and 9 from J; bases not matched to a gene: 9. Germline V gene data show CDR1 as MRHNA and CDR2 as SNTAGT.

CDR3 protein: CASSFTGGLVAGELFF. The DNA of the CDR3 is TGTGCCAGCAGCTTTACAGGGGGCTTGGTGGCCGGGGAGCTGTTTTTT. The V gene is TRBV7-2, the J gene TRBJ2-2, with 9 positions matching TRBD1. Per germline, CDR1 SGHTA and CDR2 FQGNSA. The CDR3 has 16 residues. Trimming at V came to 3 bases and at J to 6 bases, leaving 8 bases not matched to a gene.

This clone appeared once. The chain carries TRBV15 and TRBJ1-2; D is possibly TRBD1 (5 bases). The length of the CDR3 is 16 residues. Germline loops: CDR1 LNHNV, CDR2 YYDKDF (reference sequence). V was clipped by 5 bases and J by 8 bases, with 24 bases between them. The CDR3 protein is CATSPSLGTFVSGYTF. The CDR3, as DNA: TGTGCCACCAGCCCATCTCTAGGGACTTTCGTATCGGGCTACACCTTC. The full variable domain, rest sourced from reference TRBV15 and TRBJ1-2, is DAMVIQNPRYQVTQFGKPVTLSCSQTLNHNVMYWYQQKSSQAPKLLFHYYDKDFNNEADTPDNFQSRRPNTSFCFLDIRSPGLGDTAMYLCATSPSLGTFVSGYTFGSGTRLTVV.

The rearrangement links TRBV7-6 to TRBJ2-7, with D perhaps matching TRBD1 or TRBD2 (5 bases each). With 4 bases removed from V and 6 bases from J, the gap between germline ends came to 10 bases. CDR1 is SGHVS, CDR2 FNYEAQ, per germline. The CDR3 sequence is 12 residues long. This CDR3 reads CASSSGPREQYF. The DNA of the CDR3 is TGTGCCAGCAGCTCGGGACCCCGCGAGCAGTACTTC.

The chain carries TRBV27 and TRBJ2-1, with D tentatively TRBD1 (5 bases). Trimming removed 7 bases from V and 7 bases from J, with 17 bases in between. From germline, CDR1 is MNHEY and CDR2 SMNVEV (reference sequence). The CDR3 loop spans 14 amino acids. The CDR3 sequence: CASMLSGSRNEQFF. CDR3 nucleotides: TGTGCCAGCATGTTGTCAGGGTCAAGAAATGAGCAGTTCTTC.

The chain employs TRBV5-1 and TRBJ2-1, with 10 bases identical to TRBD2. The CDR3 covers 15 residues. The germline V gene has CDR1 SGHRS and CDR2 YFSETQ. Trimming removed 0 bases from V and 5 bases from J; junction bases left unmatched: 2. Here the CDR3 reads CASSLGTSGNNEQFF. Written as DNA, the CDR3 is TGCGCCAGCAGCTTGGGTACTAGCGGGAACAATGAGCAGTTCTTC.

In DNA, the CDR3 is TGTGCCATCAGTGCGGAAGGAGGGCCCTACGAGCAGTACTTC. Protein product: CAISAEGGPYEQYF. This chain uses TRBV10-3 with TRBJ2-7; perhaps TRBD2 as D (6 bases). CDR1 is ENHRY, CDR2 SYGVKD, per germline. V was clipped by 4 bases and J by 2 bases, with 12 bases between them. This CDR3 spans 14 amino acids.

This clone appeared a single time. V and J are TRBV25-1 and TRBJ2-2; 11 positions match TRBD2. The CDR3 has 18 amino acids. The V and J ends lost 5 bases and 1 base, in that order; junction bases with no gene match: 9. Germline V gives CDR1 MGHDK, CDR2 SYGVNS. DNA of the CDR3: TGTGCCAGCAGTAAACCGGGACTAGCGGATAAGAACACCGGGGAGCTGTTTTTT. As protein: CASSKPGLADKNTGELFF.

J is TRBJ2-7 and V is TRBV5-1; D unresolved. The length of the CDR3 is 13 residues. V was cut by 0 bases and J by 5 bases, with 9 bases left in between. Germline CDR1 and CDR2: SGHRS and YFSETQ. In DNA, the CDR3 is TGCGCCAGCAGCTTGGCTAGTAATAACGAGCAGTACTTC. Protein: CASSLASNNEQYF.

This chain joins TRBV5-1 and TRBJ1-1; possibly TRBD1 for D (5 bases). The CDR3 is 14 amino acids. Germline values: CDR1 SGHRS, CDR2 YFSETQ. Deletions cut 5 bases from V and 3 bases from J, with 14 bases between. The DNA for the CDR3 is TGCGCCAGCAGACGGGACCGGGATTACACTGAAGCTTTCTTT. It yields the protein CASRRDRDYTEAFF.

CDR3 in DNA: TGTGCCAGCAGCTTATATCTACCGGGACAATCGCAAAAACTGTTTTTT. Translating it yields CASSLYLPGQSQKLFF. J is TRBJ1-4 and V is TRBV11-2; a possible D gene is TRBD1 (6 bases). The CDR3 is 16 residues long. Germline values: CDR1 SGHAT, CDR2 FQNNGV. Trimming took 2 bases from V and 9 from J, leaving 19 bases between them.

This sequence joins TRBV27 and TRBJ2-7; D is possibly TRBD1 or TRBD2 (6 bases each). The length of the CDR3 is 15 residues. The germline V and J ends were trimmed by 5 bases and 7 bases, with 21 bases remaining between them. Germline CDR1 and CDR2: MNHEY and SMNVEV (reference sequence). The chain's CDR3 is CASSLQNRVGGEQYF. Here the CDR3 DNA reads TGTGCCAGCAGTCTACAGAACAGGGTCGGGGGTGAGCAGTACTTC.

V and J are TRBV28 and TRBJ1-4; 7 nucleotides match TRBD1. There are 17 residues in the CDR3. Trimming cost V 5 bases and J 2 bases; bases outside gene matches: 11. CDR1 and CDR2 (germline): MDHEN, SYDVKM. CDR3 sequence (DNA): TGTGCCAGCAGTAGGACAGGTCTTAAGAGCACTAATGAAAAACTGTTTTTT. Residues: CASSRTGLKSTNEKLFF.

CDR3 DNA sequence: TGCGCCAGCACTAGGGGGCACGGCACTGAAGCTTTCTTT. Amino acids: CASTRGHGTEAFF. The chain recombines TRBV10-2 with TRBJ1-1; 7 bases are shared with TRBD1. Trimming cost V 7 bases and J 4 bases; bases outside gene matches: 6. Germline values: CDR1 WSHSY, CDR2 SAAADI. The CDR3 runs to 13 residues.

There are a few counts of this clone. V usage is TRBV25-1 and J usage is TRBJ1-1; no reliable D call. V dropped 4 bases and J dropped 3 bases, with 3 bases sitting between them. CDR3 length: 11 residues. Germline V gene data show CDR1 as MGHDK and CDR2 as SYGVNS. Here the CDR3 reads CASSVHTEAFF. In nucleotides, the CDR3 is TGTGCCAGCAGTGTTCACACTGAAGCTTTCTTT.

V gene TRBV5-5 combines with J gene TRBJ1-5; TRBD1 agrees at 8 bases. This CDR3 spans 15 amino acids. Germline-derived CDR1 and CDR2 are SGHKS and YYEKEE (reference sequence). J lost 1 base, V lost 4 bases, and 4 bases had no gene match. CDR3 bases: TGTGCCAGCAGCAGCGGGACAGGCAGCAATCAGCCCCAGCATTTT. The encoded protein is CASSSGTGSNQPQHF.

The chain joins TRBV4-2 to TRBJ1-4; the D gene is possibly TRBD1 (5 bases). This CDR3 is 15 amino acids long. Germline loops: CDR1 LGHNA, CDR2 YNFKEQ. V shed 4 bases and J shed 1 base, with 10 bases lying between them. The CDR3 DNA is TGTGCCAGCAGCCCGCGGGGGGGAACTAATGAAAAACTGTTTTTT. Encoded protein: CASSPRGGTNEKLFF.

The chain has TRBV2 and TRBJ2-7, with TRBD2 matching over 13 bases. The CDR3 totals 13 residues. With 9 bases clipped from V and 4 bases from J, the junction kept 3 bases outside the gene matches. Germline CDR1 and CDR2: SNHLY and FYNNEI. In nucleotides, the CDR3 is TGTGCCAGTCAACTAGCGGGAGGGTACGAGCAGTACTTC. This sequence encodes CASQLAGGYEQYF.

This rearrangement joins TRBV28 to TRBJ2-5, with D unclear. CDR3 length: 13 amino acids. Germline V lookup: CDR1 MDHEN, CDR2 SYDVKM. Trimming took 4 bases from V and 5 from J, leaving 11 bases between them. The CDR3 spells CASSSEVEETQYF. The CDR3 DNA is TGTGCCAGCAGTTCCGAGGTGGAGGAGACCCAGTACTTC.

The CDR3 sequence is CASSLGNPYNEQFF. CDR3 in DNA: TGTGCCAGCAGCTTAGGGAACCCGTACAATGAGCAGTTCTTC. The chain links TRBV7-6 to TRBJ2-1, with D hard to call. V was trimmed by 1 base and J by 4 bases, leaving 8 bases between them. The germline V gene encodes CDR1 SGHVS and CDR2 FNYEAQ. There are 14 residues in the CDR3.

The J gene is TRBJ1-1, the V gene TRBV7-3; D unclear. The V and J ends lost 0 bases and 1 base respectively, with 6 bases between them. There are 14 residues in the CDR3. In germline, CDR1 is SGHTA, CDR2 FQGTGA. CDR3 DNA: TGTGCCAGCAGCTTAACACCGAAGAACACTGAAGCTTTCTTT. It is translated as CASSLTPKNTEAFF.

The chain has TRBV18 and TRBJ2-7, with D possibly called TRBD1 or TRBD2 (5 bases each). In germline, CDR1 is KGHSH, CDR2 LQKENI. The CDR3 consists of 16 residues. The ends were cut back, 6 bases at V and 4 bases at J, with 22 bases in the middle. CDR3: CASSLGRGANFYEQYF. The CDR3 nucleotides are TGTGCCAGCTCCCTCGGTCGAGGGGCGAACTTTTACGAGCAGTACTTC.

In DNA form, the CDR3 reads TGTGCCAGCAGTGAATGGAGAAAGCGGGGCCAAGAGACCCAGTACTTC. This gives the protein CASSEWRKRGQETQYF. The chain employs TRBV2 and TRBJ2-5; 7 bases match TRBD2. The CDR3 runs 16 residues. The germline gives CDR1 SNHLY, CDR2 FYNNEI. Germline trimming cut 2 bases from V and 1 base from J; bases unmatched to any gene: 7.

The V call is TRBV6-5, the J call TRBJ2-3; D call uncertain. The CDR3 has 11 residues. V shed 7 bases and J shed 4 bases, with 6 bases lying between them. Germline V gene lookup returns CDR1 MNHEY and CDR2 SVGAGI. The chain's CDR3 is CASTRADTQYF. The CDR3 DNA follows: TGTGCCAGCACCCGTGCAGATACGCAGTATTTT.

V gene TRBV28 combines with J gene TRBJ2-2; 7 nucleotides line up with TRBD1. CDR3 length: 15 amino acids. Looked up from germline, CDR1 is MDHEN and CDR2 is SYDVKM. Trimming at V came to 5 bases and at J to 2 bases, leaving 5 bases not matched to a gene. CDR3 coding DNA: TGTGCCAGCAGTGGAGGACAGGTCAACACCGGGGAGCTGTTTTTT. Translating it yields CASSGGQVNTGELFF.

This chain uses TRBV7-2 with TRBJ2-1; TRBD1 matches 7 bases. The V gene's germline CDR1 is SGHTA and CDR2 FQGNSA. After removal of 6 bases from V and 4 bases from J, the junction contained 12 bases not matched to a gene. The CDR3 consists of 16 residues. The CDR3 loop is CASRGVSLQGYNEQFF. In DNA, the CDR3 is TGTGCCAGCAGAGGAGTTAGCCTACAGGGGTACAATGAGCAGTTCTTC.

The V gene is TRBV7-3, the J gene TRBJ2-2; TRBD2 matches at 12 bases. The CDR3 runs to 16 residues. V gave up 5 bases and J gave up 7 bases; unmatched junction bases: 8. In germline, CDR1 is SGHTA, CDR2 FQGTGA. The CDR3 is CASSPPTSGSGGELFF. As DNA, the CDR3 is TGTGCCAGCAGCCCACCGACTAGCGGGAGTGGCGGGGAGCTGTTTTTT.

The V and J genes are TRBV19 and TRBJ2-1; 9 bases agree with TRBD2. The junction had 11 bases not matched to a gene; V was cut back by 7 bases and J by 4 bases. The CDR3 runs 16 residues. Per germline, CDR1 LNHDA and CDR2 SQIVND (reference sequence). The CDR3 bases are TGTGCCAGTAACGAGGGGCTAGCGGGATATTACAATGAGCAGTTCTTC. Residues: CASNEGLAGYYNEQFF.

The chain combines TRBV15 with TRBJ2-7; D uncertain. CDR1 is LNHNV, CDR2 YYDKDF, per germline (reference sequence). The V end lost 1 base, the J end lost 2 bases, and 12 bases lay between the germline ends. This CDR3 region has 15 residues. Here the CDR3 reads CATSRGQIGPYEQYF. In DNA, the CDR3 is TGTGCCACCAGCAGAGGACAAATTGGGCCCTACGAGCAGTACTTC.

This chain's CDR3 is CASSPRGRTEAFF. CDR3 bases: TGTGCCAGCAGTCCGAGGGGGAGGACTGAAGCTTTCTTT. This chain uses TRBV28 with TRBJ1-1; D perhaps matches TRBD1 (6 bases). The CDR3 spans 13 residues. V lost 5 bases and J 5 bases, leaving 12 bases between the germline ends. Germline loops: CDR1 MDHEN, CDR2 SYDVKM.